These 19 T cell receptor beta chains were all obtained from the same sample, sequenced in a study of memory CD8 T cells in hepatitis C reinfection. Noted time point: pre-reinfection, 55 to 20 weeks before reinfection detection. TCR sequencing was done directly ex vivo on sorted cells, without expansion in vitro. The table came from immunoSEQ multiplex PCR; TCRdb's copy has only in-frame clones and leaves some out. The table shows about 50,000 clones, with roughly 86% occurring only once. The material sequenced was naive CD8+ T cells sorted from blood. The receptors come from a man between 18 and 29 years old with hepatitis C virus infection.

The genes are TRBV28 and TRBJ2-3; D unresolved. CDR1 is MDHEN and CDR2 is SYDVKM in the germline V gene. The CDR3 is 17 residues long. V was trimmed by 4 bases and J by 1 base, leaving 18 bases between them. In DNA, the CDR3 is TGTGCCAGCAGTTCTCGAGAGTTCATTCGGGGCACAGATACGCAGTATTTT. This codes for CASSSREFIRGTDTQYF.

This clone occurred a few times. V gene TRBV4-3 combines with J gene TRBJ2-2; a possible D gene is TRBD2 (5 bases). The germline gives CDR1 LGHNA, CDR2 YSLEER. This CDR3 has 14 amino acids. V dropped 5 bases and J dropped 5 bases, with 12 bases sitting between them. CDR3 amino acids: CASSWRSSTGELFF. In DNA, the CDR3 is TGCGCCAGCAGCTGGAGGTCTTCTACCGGGGAGCTGTTTTTT.

The rearrangement joins TRBV7-2 to TRBJ2-7, with D unclear. V was trimmed by 4 bases and J by 5 bases, leaving 12 bases between them. The CDR3 length is 13 residues. Per germline, CDR1 SGHTA and CDR2 FQGNSA. Written as DNA, the CDR3 is TGTGCCAGCAGCTCCTACGACGCGGACGAGCAGTACTTC. Amino acids: CASSSYDADEQYF.

The chain recombines TRBV2 with TRBJ2-2; 12 positions agree with TRBD2. The CDR3 extends over 17 amino acids. V trimming: 6 bases; J trimming: 5 bases; junction bases outside the gene matches: 10. Germline assignment: CDR1 SNHLY and CDR2 FYNNEI. CDR3 sequence (DNA): TGTGCCAGCAGAGATACTAGCGGGGGGACCAGGACCGGGGAGCTGTTTTTT. Its translation is CASRDTSGGTRTGELFF.

The genes are TRBV7-2 and TRBJ1-5; the D gene is possibly TRBD1 (5 bases). The V gene lost 1 base and the J gene lost 2 bases, with 15 bases spanning the gap. The CDR3 extends over 17 amino acids. The germline CDR1 and CDR2 sequences are SGHTA and FQGNSA. For the CDR3, the DNA is TGTGCCAGCAGCTTAGTTCCCAGGGATTGGGGCAATCAGCCCCAGCATTTT. This translates into CASSLVPRDWGNQPQHF.

V usage is TRBV7-9 and J usage is TRBJ1-1; maybe TRBD1 (6 bases). Germline CDR1 SEHNR, CDR2 FQNEAQ (reference sequence). V was trimmed by 6 bases and J by 1 base, leaving 12 bases between them. The CDR3 is 14 residues long. CDR3 bases: TGTGCCAGCAGTTTACTGGGACAGAACACTGAAGCTTTCTTT. The encoded protein is CASSLLGQNTEAFF.

The CDR3: CASRMPGLAYNEQFF. The DNA of the CDR3 is TGTGCCAGCAGGATGCCGGGACTAGCCTACAATGAGCAGTTCTTC. The rearrangement joins TRBV27 to TRBJ2-1; 8 bases map to TRBD2. After removal of 6 bases from V and 2 bases from J, the junction contained 6 bases not matched to a gene. Germline values: CDR1 MNHEY, CDR2 SMNVEV (reference sequence). The CDR3 is 15 residues long.

V usage is TRBV4-1 and J usage is TRBJ1-1, with D possibly matching TRBD1 (6 bases). The germline V and J ends were trimmed by 3 bases and 3 bases, with 17 bases remaining between them. Germline-derived CDR1 and CDR2 are MGHRA and YSYEKL. The CDR3 is made up of 16 amino acids. The CDR3 spells CASSQIQGPDYTEAFF. CDR3 DNA sequence: TGCGCCAGCAGCCAGATCCAGGGGCCGGATTACACTGAAGCTTTCTTT.

The chain is built from TRBV5-1 and TRBJ2-3; D might be TRBD2 (5 bases). This CDR3 comprises 15 residues. V was pared by 1 base and J by 4 bases, with 13 bases between. CDR1 SGHRS and CDR2 YFSETQ come from the germline V gene. CDR3 sequence reads: CASSLFSERADTQYF. DNA for the CDR3: TGCGCCAGCAGCTTGTTTAGTGAGAGGGCAGATACGCAGTATTTT.

The chain carries TRBV28 and TRBJ2-1; perhaps TRBD1 as D (6 bases). CDR3 length: 14 residues. The V gene lost 6 bases and the J gene lost 5 bases, with 14 bases spanning the gap. The germline CDR1 and CDR2 sequences are MDHEN and SYDVKM. CDR3 sequence: CASSRLDRDNEQFF. Here the CDR3 DNA reads TGTGCCAGCAGCCGTCTGGACAGAGACAATGAGCAGTTCTTC.

This clone was detected once. The V and J genes are TRBV13 and TRBJ1-3; D is undetermined. The germline V and J ends were trimmed by 3 bases and 0 bases, with 9 bases remaining between them. The CDR3 extends over 15 amino acids. Germline V CDR1 and CDR2: PRHDT, FYEKMQ (reference sequence). CDR3: CASSFGLTSGNTIYF. The CDR3 DNA reads as TGTGCCAGCAGCTTCGGACTTACCTCTGGAAACACCATATATTTT.

This chain links TRBV7-6 with TRBJ1-1; a possible D gene is TRBD1 (5 bases). The CDR3 loop spans 15 amino acids. CDR1 and CDR2 (germline): SGHVS, FNYEAQ. Trimming removed 2 bases from V and 1 base from J, with 11 bases in between. This chain's CDR3 is CASSLYVGENTEAFF. As DNA, the CDR3 is TGTGCCAGCAGCTTATACGTAGGGGAGAACACTGAAGCTTTCTTT.

This clone was counted a single time. This rearrangement joins TRBV2 to TRBJ1-4, with D possibly being TRBD1 (6 bases). V was cut by 6 bases and J by 3 bases, with 20 bases left in between. The CDR3 runs to 17 residues. Germline V gene sequence: CDR1 SNHLY, CDR2 FYNNEI. The CDR3 is CASSRGGRGVPNEKLFF. The DNA for the CDR3 is TGTGCCAGCAGCCGCGGGGGAAGGGGGGTCCCTAATGAAAAACTGTTTTTT. Supplemented by reference TRBV2 and TRBJ1-4, the full variable domain reads EPEVTQTPSHQVTQMGQEVILRCVPISNHLYFYWYRQILGQKVEFLVSFYNNEISEKSEIFDDQFSVERPDGSNFTLKIRSTKLEDSAMYFCASSRGGRGVPNEKLFFGSGTQLSVL.

This clone has only one observation. CDR3 coding DNA: TGTGCCAGTAGTATAGGCCGGGGGTACACAGATACGCAGTATTTT. Protein: CASSIGRGYTDTQYF. The chain employs TRBV19 and TRBJ2-3; D perhaps matches TRBD2 (6 bases). This CDR3 comprises 15 residues. Trimming shortened V by 1 base and J by 2 bases, and 10 bases separated the two germline ends. The germline V gene has CDR1 LNHDA and CDR2 SQIVND (reference sequence).

The rearrangement uses TRBV6-5 and TRBJ2-3, with D perhaps TRBD1 (6 bases). This CDR3 spans 15 amino acids. The ends were cut back, 7 bases at V and 0 bases at J, with 14 bases in the middle. CDR1 and CDR2 from the germline V gene are MNHEY and SVGAGI. CDR3 protein: CASTRQDPSTDTQYF. DNA for the CDR3: TGTGCCAGCACTAGACAGGACCCTAGCACAGATACGCAGTATTTT.

This chain uses TRBV6-1 with TRBJ2-7, with 11 bases aligning to TRBD1. The CDR3 totals 15 residues. Losses at the gene ends were 5 bases for V and 6 bases for J; bases not matched to a gene: 9. Germline V gives CDR1 MNHNS, CDR2 SASEGT. Here the CDR3 reads CASSHGQGAFPEQYV. Written as DNA, the CDR3 is TGTGCCAGCAGTCATGGACAGGGGGCTTTCCCCGAGCAGTACGTC.

The chain couples TRBV2 to TRBJ2-7; TRBD2 agrees at 11 bases. The CDR3 has 17 residues. V trimming: 4 bases; J trimming: 4 bases; junction bases outside the gene matches: 12. The germline CDR1 and CDR2 sequences are SNHLY and FYNNEI. The CDR3, as DNA: TGTGCCAGCAGTGGTGTCGTTAGCGGGAGGGCCCAATACGAGCAGTACTTC. This codes for CASSGVVSGRAQYEQYF.

The chain employs TRBV19 and TRBJ2-7; TRBD1 might be the D (6 bases). CDR1 and CDR2 from the germline V gene are LNHDA and SQIVND (reference sequence). V lost 5 bases to trimming and J lost 3 bases, with 11 bases between them. The length of the CDR3 is 13 residues. CDR3 loop: CASSPGTNYEQYF. DNA of the CDR3: TGTGCCAGTAGTCCCGGGACAAACTACGAGCAGTACTTC.

The J gene is TRBJ2-2, the V gene TRBV7-2; 7 bases map to TRBD1. V shed 3 bases and J 1 base; nucleotides not matched to a gene: 5. The CDR3 has 16 residues. Looked up from germline, CDR1 is SGHTA and CDR2 is FQGNSA. CDR3 DNA: TGTGCCAGCAGCTTCCTTTCAGGGGGGAACACCGGGGAGCTGTTTTTT. It is translated as CASSFLSGGNTGELFF.